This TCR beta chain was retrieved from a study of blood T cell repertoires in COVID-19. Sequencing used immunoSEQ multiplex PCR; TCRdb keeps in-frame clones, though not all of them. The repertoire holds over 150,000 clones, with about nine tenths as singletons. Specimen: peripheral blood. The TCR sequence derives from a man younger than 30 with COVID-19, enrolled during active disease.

DNA for the CDR3: TGTGCCAGCAGCTCCCGACAGGGGGCGGTGAATGAGCAGTTCTTC. Amino acid sequence: CASSSRQGAVNEQFF. The chain combines TRBV13 with TRBJ2-1, with 10 bases that match TRBD1. Germline CDR1 is PRHDT and CDR2 is FYEKMQ (reference sequence). The CDR3 loop spans 15 amino acids. V shed 4 bases, J shed 7 bases, and the junction held 7 bases outside the gene matches. Together with reference TRBV13 and TRBJ2-1, the CDR3 gives the full variable domain: AAGVIQSPRHLIKEKRETATLKCYPIPRHDTVYWYQQGPGQDPQFLISFYEKMQSDKGSIPDRFSAQQFSDYHSELNMSSLELGDSALYFCASSSRQGAVNEQFFGPGTRLTVL.